Listed below are T cell receptor beta chains from one sample, sequenced in a study of cytomegalovirus exposure and HLA in healthy donors. Profiling relied on immunoSEQ multiplex PCR, and the TCRdb table lists in-frame clones only, not all of them. The table shows about 82,000 clones, with around 68% occurring only once. The specimen sequenced was PBMCs. All receptors come from a man aged 30 to 45 in good health and CMV-seropositive. The CDR3 runs from the conserved cysteine through the conserved F or W. Fields, in order: D gene, clone size, J gene, V gene, CDR3 DNA, CDR3 protein. A D gene is named only where the DNA matches it firmly. Not every row has a clone size; where given, it reads once, few, many or a size class.

. . TRBJ1-3 TRBV11-2 TGTGCCAGCAGCTACGCTACAGGGTCTGGAAACACCATATATTTT CASSYATGSGNTIYF
. . TRBJ2-7 TRBV6-6 TGTGCCAGCAGGGAAACAGACTACGAGCAGTACTTC CASRETDYEQYF
. . TRBJ2-3 TRBV9 TGTGCCAGCAGCGTAGATCCCGGGGGACGGGATACGCAGTATTTT CASSVDPGGRDTQYF
TRBD2 . TRBJ2-2 TRBV25-1 TGTGCCACCAGGACTAGCGGGAGGGCGAACACCGGGGAGCTGTTTTTT CATRTSGRANTGELFF
TRBD2 . TRBJ2-7 TRBV5-6 TGTGCCAGCAGCCCGGAGGGGCCTAGCGGCCTAGTCTACGAGCAGTACTTC CASSPEGPSGLVYEQYF
TRBD1 . TRBJ1-5 TRBV5-6 TGTGCCAGCAGCTTGGACAGGGGATTCCCACAGCCCCAGCATTTT CASSLDRGFPQPQHF
. . TRBJ2-6 TRBV6-5 TGTGCCAGCATTTCTTCTGGGGCCAACGTCCTGACTTTC CASISSGANVLTF
. once TRBJ2-3 TRBV10-3 TGTGCCATCTTGTCGCGGGAAATCCGCACAGATACGCAGTATTTT CAILSREIRTDTQYF
TRBD1 few TRBJ2-5 TRBV5-8 TGTGCCAGCACCCGACAGGGGGCGCGGGAGACCCAGTACTTC CASTRQGARETQYF
TRBD1 . TRBJ1-1 TRBV6-1 TGTGCCAGCAGATTACAGGGGGCGAACACTGAAGCTTTCTTT CASRLQGANTEAFF
TRBD1 . TRBJ2-1 TRBV5-6 TGTGCCAGCAGGGCGGGACAGGGGGTTCAGGGTGAGCAGTTCTTC CASRAGQGVQGEQFF
. . TRBJ2-6 TRBV10-3 TGTGCCATCAGTGAGTCCAGGGAATCTGGGGCCAACGTCCTGACTTTC CAISESRESGANVLTF